This TCR beta chain was captured by sequencing in a study of blood T cells in healthy people across ages. The germline gives CDR1 DFQATT, CDR2 SNEGSKA (reference sequence). J gave up 1 base and V 0 bases, and 6 bases lay outside the gene matches. CDR3 length: 17 residues. Comment on this clonotype: Antigen: not known.

Study-wide results and caveats: Percentage of naive T cells showed a strong correlation with TCR beta diversity. A conclusive naive versus antigen-experienced comparison was prevented by the unsorted PBMCs.

Then a second PCR, running roughly 7 to 12 cycles, was carried out with a sample-barcoded 5' primer and a J-beta primer mix. All cDNA molecules were each tagged by a template-switch adaptor with 12 random nucleotides. MiXCR was run by TCRdb on the 5' RACE reads, yielding one entry per CDR3 protein. The sample holds hundreds of thousands of distinct CDR3 sequences, roughly 53% seen once. The source of this sequence is an elderly man in good health. Sequenced material: blood. The chain couples TRBV20-1 to TRBJ1-3; TRBD1 agrees at 10 bases. CDR3 nucleotides: TGCAGTGCTAGAGACCTGCGGACAGGGGGTTCTGGAAACACCATATATTTT. Its translation: CSARDLRTGGSGNTIYF.